This TCR beta chain originates from a study of cytomegalovirus exposure and HLA in healthy donors. Study conclusions and caveats: The investigators catalogued 164 TCR beta chains as cytomegalovirus-associated. As confirmed in vitro, three CMV-associated chains were specific for CMV antigens. Many donors carried some public TCRs, although rarity characterized most TCR sequences. Reports indicated that the classifier achieved high specificity and sensitivity in diagnosing cytomegalovirus status.

The V end lost 0 bases, the J end lost 1 base, and 6 bases lay between the germline ends. The V gene's germline CDR1 is SGHVT and CDR2 SQSDAQ. The CDR3 runs 14 residues. Comment on this clone: Its antigen is not identified.

The data were produced by immunoSEQ multiplex PCR, yet TCRdb's version contains in-frame clones alone and is incomplete. Counted here are 250,000 to 400,000 clones, nearly 90% occurring once; the ten biggest clones make up about 0.96%. This receptor was identified in a man in his thirties or forties in good health and CMV-seronegative. The chain recombines TRBV7-4 with TRBJ1-2, with D unclear. Sequencing was performed on PBMCs. DNA for the CDR3: TGTGCCAGCAGCTTAGCCAAACTTAACTATGGCTACACCTTC. Its translation is CASSLAKLNYGYTF.